One sample yielded the 8 T cell receptor beta chains listed below, sequenced in a study of blood T cells in healthy people across ages. Alongside a J-beta primer mix, a sample-barcoded 5' primer served in a second PCR lasting roughly 6 to 11 cycles. TCRdb reprocessed the 5' RACE reads via MiXCR and lists one record per CDR3 protein. There are about 1.8 million distinct CDR3 sequences in the sample; about 50% occur only once, and roughly 2.1% lies in the top ten. The sequencing input was blood. Receptors were obtained from a woman in her 40s in good health.

V gene TRBV7-8 combines with J gene TRBJ2-1; 10 bases match TRBD2. The CDR3 has 17 amino acids. Germline loops: CDR1 SGHVS, CDR2 FQNEAQ. The J segment lost 9 bases and the V segment lost 5 bases, leaving 16 bases of the junction unmatched. In DNA, the CDR3 is TGTGCCAGCAGCCAATCAAGCGGGGGGGCGTTTGGTGGTGAGCAGTTCTTC. Its protein is CASSQSSGGAFGGEQFF.

This clonotype was seen just once. V gene TRBV28 combines with J gene TRBJ2-7; tentatively, D is TRBD1 or TRBD2 (6 bases each). The CDR3 loop spans 14 amino acids. V was shortened by 5 bases and J by 5 bases, with 16 bases between the two germline ends. Germline CDR1 MDHEN, CDR2 SYDVKM. As DNA, the CDR3 is TGTGCCAGCAGTGCCCCCCCGGGGGCGGACGAGCAGTACTTC. Residues: CASSAPPGADEQYF.

This clonotype occurred many times. The chain has TRBV7-2 and TRBJ2-7, with D maybe TRBD1 (6 bases). The CDR3 consists of 12 residues. Trimming removed 1 base from V and 7 bases from J, with 8 bases in between. Germline-derived CDR1 and CDR2 are SGHTA and FQGNSA. The CDR3 here is CASSLVGTEQYF. The CDR3 coding sequence is TGTGCCAGCAGCTTAGTAGGGACAGAGCAGTACTTC.

The rearrangement uses TRBV7-8 and TRBJ2-1; D is possibly TRBD1 (5 bases). This CDR3 comprises 12 residues. V lost 2 bases and J lost 10, with 9 bases in between. Germline V CDR1 and CDR2: SGHVS, FQNEAQ. The CDR3 reads CASSLLKGEQFF. The CDR3 DNA is TGTGCCAGCAGCTTACTGAAGGGGGAGCAGTTCTTC.

The rearrangement joins TRBV24-1 to TRBJ1-1, with D maybe TRBD1 (6 bases). Deletions cut 10 bases from V and 5 bases from J, with 13 bases between. Germline loops: CDR1 KGHDR, CDR2 SFDVKD. CDR3 size: 12 residues. The CDR3 sequence: CATGGGGTEAFF. The CDR3 DNA reads as TGTGCCACGGGCGGGGGCGGAACTGAAGCTTTCTTT.

This chain links TRBV7-2 with TRBJ1-4, with D perhaps matching TRBD1 (6 bases). V was pared by 1 base and J by 10 bases, with 10 bases between. CDR1 is SGHTA and CDR2 is FQGNSA in the germline V gene. The CDR3 length is 13 residues. The CDR3 region is CASSLDRVGKLFF. The CDR3 nucleotides are TGTGCCAGCAGCTTAGACAGGGTTGGAAAACTGTTTTTT.

In its sample, this clonotype was seen a few times. At one end, the junction sequence differs from germline, possibly due to a read error. The J gene is TRBJ2-1, the V gene TRBV11-3, with 10 positions matching TRBD1. The CDR3 has 16 residues. CDR1 is SGHNT, CDR2 YENEEA, per germline. The CDR3 loop reads CASSLDGTGEDNEQFF. The CDR3 region has the DNA TGTGCCAGCAGCCTAGACGGGACAGGGGAAGACAATGAGCAGTTCTTC.

Only a few counts were recorded for this clonotype. The genes are TRBV6-2 or TRBV6-3 and TRBJ2-4, with D perhaps assigned TRBD1 or TRBD2 (6 bases each). V gave up 4 bases and J gave up 7 bases, with 23 bases separating them. From germline, CDR1 is MNHEY and CDR2 SVGEGT. The CDR3 spans 17 residues. CDR3 in DNA: TGTGCCAGCAGTTCGCCCTCCGTGGGGGGCATCGGCAACATTCAGTACTTC. Protein: CASSSPSVGGIGNIQYF.